The rows below give T cell receptor beta chains drawn from one sample of a study of blood T cell repertoires in COVID-19. Using immunoSEQ multiplex PCR, the repertoire was profiled, and TCRdb retains in-frame clones only, with some absent. Of approximately 250,000 clones in the sample, over 80% were seen once. Sequenced sample: peripheral blood. The receptors originated from a woman aged 55-69 years with active or convalescent COVID-19. The CDR3 runs from the conserved cysteine through the conserved F or W. D genes are given only for firm matches.

D | J | V | CDR3
TRBD2 | TRBJ2-5 | TRBV7-8 | CASSLVSGARQTQYF
- | TRBJ2-7 | TRBV4-1 | CASSQDSKRAYEQYF
- | TRBJ2-1 | TRBV27 | CASSPLSSYNEQFF
TRBD2 | TRBJ2-1 | TRBV29-1 | CSVVTKHSGSYEQFF
TRBD1 | TRBJ1-2 | TRBV10-1 | CASSELPGQGRTF
- | TRBJ1-3 | TRBV4-1 | CASSQERGAPSGNTIYF
TRBD2 | TRBJ2-2 | TRBV7-8 | CASSPLWPSGRESTGELFF
TRBD1 | TRBJ2-2 | TRBV18 | CASSPTDRGGTGELFF
- | TRBJ1-2 | TRBV19 | CASNEFSYGYTF
TRBD2 | TRBJ2-1 | TRBV18 | CASSTSGGSSYNEQFF
TRBD1 | TRBJ1-1 | TRBV5-6 | CASSADRGQEFAEAFF
TRBD1 | TRBJ1-5 | TRBV15 | CATSEGQGSGQPQHF
TRBD1 | TRBJ2-2 | TRBV10-3 | CAIATRDRGTGELFF
TRBD2 | TRBJ2-5 | TRBV2 | CASSRGLAQETQYF
- | TRBJ2-2 | TRBV12-5 | CASGFTGGTGELFF
- | TRBJ1-3 | TRBV2 | CASTIRGLSSGNTIYF
- | TRBJ2-7 | TRBV5-1 | CASSPNTGPYEQYF
- | TRBJ1-4 | TRBV6-5 | CASSYSYANEKLFF
- | TRBJ1-4 | TRBV28 | CASRSPGATNEKLFF
- | TRBJ2-5 | TRBV6-4 | CASIWGDQETQYF
TRBD2 | TRBJ2-1 | TRBV12-5 | CASGSRGLASHNEQFF
TRBD1 | TRBJ1-5 | TRBV13 | CASSFGRTGYSNQPQHF
- | TRBJ2-1 | TRBV5-4 | CACQQGTPSYNEQFF
- | TRBJ1-1 | TRBV3-1/TRBV3-2 | CASSPRSIRGWTEAFF
TRBD1 | TRBJ2-7 | TRBV28 | CASSPTTGTGRYEQYF
- | TRBJ2-2 | TRBV12-3/TRBV12-4 | CASSLTGTGELFF
- | TRBJ2-6 | TRBV3-1/TRBV3-2 | CASSQDPGSGANVLTF
TRBD2 | TRBJ2-1 | TRBV5-1 | CASSLSSGSRDEQFF
- | TRBJ1-4 | TRBV5-1 | CASSLTINEKLFF
- | TRBJ1-5 | TRBV27 | CASSFSPYDQPQHF
- | TRBJ2-3 | TRBV2 | CASSEAGRSTDTQYF
TRBD1 | TRBJ1-6 | TRBV7-2 | CASRPDRVDNSPLHF
TRBD2 | TRBJ2-7 | TRBV11-2 | CASSLDALAGSAGDYEQYF
TRBD1 | TRBJ1-1 | TRBV7-6 | CASSPDRGGEAFF
TRBD2 | TRBJ2-3 | TRBV7-9 | CASSYSGGPSLDTQYF
TRBD1 | TRBJ1-5 | TRBV10-2 | CASSETQGAGQPQHF
- | TRBJ2-3 | TRBV28 | CASSFGSRDTQYF
- | TRBJ2-1 | TRBV19 | CASANGGGEQFF
TRBD1 | TRBJ1-6 | TRBV2 | CASRDPTTGRFNSPLHF
TRBD1 | TRBJ1-1 | TRBV28 | CASSWGWTGRGTEAFF
TRBD1 | TRBJ1-5 | TRBV23-1 | CASSHLALDRVCNQPQHF
- | TRBJ2-6 | TRBV11-3 | CASSPRHTRNSGANVLTF